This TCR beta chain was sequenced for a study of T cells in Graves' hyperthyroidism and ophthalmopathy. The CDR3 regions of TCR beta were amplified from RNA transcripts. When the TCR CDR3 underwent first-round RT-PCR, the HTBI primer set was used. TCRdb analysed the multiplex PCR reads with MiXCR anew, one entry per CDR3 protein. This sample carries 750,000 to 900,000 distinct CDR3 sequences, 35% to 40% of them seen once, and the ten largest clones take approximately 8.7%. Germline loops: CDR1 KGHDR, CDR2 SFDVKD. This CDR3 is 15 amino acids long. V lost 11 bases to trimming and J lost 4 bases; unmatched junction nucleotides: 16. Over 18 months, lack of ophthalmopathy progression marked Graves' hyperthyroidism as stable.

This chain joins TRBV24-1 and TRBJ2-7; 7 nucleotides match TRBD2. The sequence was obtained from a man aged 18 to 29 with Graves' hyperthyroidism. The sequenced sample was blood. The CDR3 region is CASSQEVASGYEQYF. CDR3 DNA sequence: TGTGCCAGCAGCCAAGAGGTTGCTAGCGGTTACGAGCAGTACTTC.